One sample yielded the 21 T cell receptor beta chains listed below, sequenced in a study of CD8+ T cells in alopecia areata. Extracted RNA was reverse transcribed into cDNA, the sequencing template. Repertoires were generated with immunoSEQ multiplex PCR, while TCRdb's copy carries only in-frame clones and drops some. The table records about 190,000 clones, roughly three fifths of them present only once. Treatment specified: oral pan-JAK inhibitor, 5-10 mg twice daily. This specimen was CD4+ T cells sorted from blood, taken at week 4, from a patient treated with tofacitinib. These TCRs come from a human donor with alopecia areata.

There are a few counts of this clone. The CDR3 is CASGLGSTYTF. The CDR3 DNA is TGTGCTAGTGGTTTGGGGAGCACCTACACCTTC. This chain connects TRBV12-5 to TRBJ1-2; D remains ambiguous. V was cut by 1 base and J by 10 bases, with 7 bases left in between. The germline V gene has CDR1 LGHNT and CDR2 FRNRAP. The CDR3 has 11 amino acids. The full variable domain, completed using reference TRBV12-5 and TRBJ1-2, is DARVTQTPRHKVTEMGQEVTMRCQPILGHNTVFWYRQTMMQGLELLAYFRNRAPLDDSGMPKDRFSAEMPDATLATLKIQPSEPRDSAVYFCASGLGSTYTFGSGTRLTVV.

This clone has only one observation. CDR3 sequence: CASSVKRSYEQYF. CDR3 DNA: TGTGCCAGCAGCGTAAAGCGGTCATACGAGCAGTACTTC. This chain links TRBV9 with TRBJ2-7; D possibly corresponds to TRBD2 (5 bases). The CDR3 spans 13 residues. The ends were cut back, 1 base at V and 4 bases at J, with 9 bases in the middle. Germline values: CDR1 SGDLS, CDR2 YYNGEE.

The CDR3 spells CATSRDKGSRDNEQFF. CDR3 nucleotide sequence: TGTGCCACCAGCAGAGATAAGGGCAGTAGGGACAATGAGCAGTTCTTC. The chain carries TRBV15 and TRBJ2-1; D unresolved. The CDR3 consists of 16 residues. The germline V gene has CDR1 LNHNV and CDR2 YYDKDF (reference sequence). Trimming took off 0 bases at V and 5 bases at J, with 14 bases between the two ends.

This clone has a handful of counts. The V and J genes are TRBV6-1 and TRBJ1-4; possibly TRBD1 for D (6 bases). Looked up from germline, CDR1 is MNHNS and CDR2 is SASEGT. Deletions cut 6 bases from V and 4 bases from J, with 12 bases between. This CDR3 is built from 14 residues. The CDR3 DNA reads TGTGCCAGCAGCCAGACAGGCAATAATGAAAAACTGTTTTTT. Its protein is CASSQTGNNEKLFF.

This clone was detected once. The genes are TRBV7-9 and TRBJ2-1; TRBD1 matches at 7 bases. The CDR3 runs 12 residues. V was clipped by 6 bases and J by 6 bases; unmatched bases: 2. In germline, CDR1 is SEHNR, CDR2 FQNEAQ (reference sequence). Here the CDR3 reads CASRGGRNEQFF. DNA for the CDR3: TGTGCCAGCAGAGGGGGCCGCAATGAGCAGTTCTTC.

This clone was seen just once. V and J are TRBV5-1 and TRBJ2-3; 9 bases align to TRBD2. CDR1 is SGHRS and CDR2 is YFSETQ in the germline V gene. The CDR3 covers 15 residues. V lost 4 bases to trimming and J lost 3 bases; unmatched junction nucleotides: 6. The CDR3 bases are TGCGCCAGCAGCAGACGGCGGGAGGGGACAGATACGCAGTATTTT. Translated: CASSRRREGTDTQYF. Full variable domain (remainder filled in from reference TRBV5-1 and TRBJ2-3): KAGVTQTPRYLIKTRGQQVTLSCSPISGHRSVSWYQQTPGQGLQFLFEYFSETQRNKGNFPGRFSGRQFSNSRSEMNVSTLELGDSALYLCASSRRREGTDTQYFGPGTRLTVL.

There are a few counts of this clone. The V and J genes are TRBV6-5 and TRBJ1-2; 7 nucleotides match TRBD1. The CDR3 sequence is 15 residues long. In germline, CDR1 is MNHEY, CDR2 SVGAGI. V shed 6 bases, J shed 0 bases, and the junction held 7 bases outside the gene matches. The DNA for the CDR3 is TGTGCCAGCAGGCGGGACAGTCACACTAACTATGGCTACACCTTC. It specifies CASRRDSHTNYGYTF.

The DNA for the CDR3 is TGTGCCAGTACCCTCTTCTTAAGCTCCTACAATGAGCAGTTCTTC. Translation: CASTLFLSSYNEQFF. The rearrangement uses TRBV19 and TRBJ2-1; no firm D call. The CDR3 spans 15 residues. V shed 7 bases and J shed 0 bases, with 13 bases lying between them. Per germline, CDR1 LNHDA and CDR2 SQIVND (reference sequence).

The V and J genes are TRBV29-1 and TRBJ2-1, with 7 bases lining up with TRBD2. The germline V gene encodes CDR1 SQVTM and CDR2 ANQGSEA. Unmatched junction bases numbered 8, after V lost 7 bases and J lost 5 bases. The CDR3 has 13 residues. The CDR3 loop is CSAGASGHNEQFF. The DNA for the CDR3 is TGCAGCGCTGGGGCTAGCGGACACAATGAGCAGTTCTTC.

V and J are TRBV19 and TRBJ2-7, with 9 bases identical to TRBD1. This CDR3 has 13 residues. Trimming cost V 5 bases and J 3 bases; bases outside gene matches: 2. Germline CDR1 LNHDA, CDR2 SQIVND (reference sequence). The CDR3 reads CASSRQGDYEQYF. The DNA of the CDR3 is TGTGCCAGTAGTCGACAGGGGGACTACGAGCAGTACTTC.

This clone occurred a few times. The chain combines TRBV10-3 with TRBJ2-7; D ambiguous. Germline loops: CDR1 ENHRY, CDR2 SYGVKD. The CDR3 spans 14 residues. V was cut by 7 bases and J by 3 bases, with 16 bases left in between. The CDR3 nucleotides are TGTGCCATCACGGGTGACCCCCGAAACTACGAGCAGTACTTC. It translates to CAITGDPRNYEQYF.

The genes are TRBV2 and TRBJ2-1; D possibly corresponds to TRBD2 (5 bases). The CDR3 sequence is 13 residues long. CDR1 is SNHLY and CDR2 is FYNNEI in the germline V gene. Trimming took 3 bases from V and 7 from J, leaving 10 bases between them. The CDR3 bases are TGTGCCAGCAGTGAGAGGGCCGGAAATGAGCAGTTCTTC. It codes for CASSERAGNEQFF.

The chain recombines TRBV29-1 with TRBJ2-5; tentative D call: TRBD1 (5 bases). Looked up from germline, CDR1 is SQVTM and CDR2 is ANQGSEA. CDR3 size: 11 residues. The ends were cut back, 7 bases at V and 5 bases at J, with 11 bases in the middle. This CDR3 reads CSGRVGETQYF. The CDR3 nucleotides are TGCAGCGGCAGGGTAGGGGAGACCCAGTACTTC. Full variable domain (outside the CDR3, taken from reference TRBV29-1 and TRBJ2-5): SAVISQKPSRDICQRGTSLTIQCQVDSQVTMMFWYRQQPGQSLTLIATANQGSEATYESGFVIDKFPISRPNLTFSTLTVSNMSPEDSSIYLCSGRVGETQYFGPGTRLLVL.

This clone has only a few counts. DNA of the CDR3: TGCGCCAGCAGCCACGGAGACAGGGGGGTCCACGAGCAGTACTTC. This codes for CASSHGDRGVHEQYF. This chain joins TRBV4-1 and TRBJ2-7; 9 nucleotides line up with TRBD1. The length of the CDR3 is 15 residues. Trimming took 3 bases from V and 5 from J; bases not matched to a gene: 8. Germline assignment: CDR1 MGHRA and CDR2 YSYEKL.

At least ten counts were recorded for this clone. The rearrangement links TRBV10-3 to TRBJ1-4; 7 bases agree with TRBD1. The CDR3 spans 14 residues. The junction had 8 bases not matched to a gene; V was cut back by 6 bases and J by 7 bases. Germline V lookup: CDR1 ENHRY, CDR2 SYGVKD. The CDR3 is CAIRDEGAGEKLFF. The CDR3 region has the DNA TGTGCCATCAGGGACGAGGGGGCTGGTGAAAAACTGTTTTTT.

This rearrangement joins TRBV2 to TRBJ2-5; 7 bases fit TRBD1. CDR1 SNHLY and CDR2 FYNNEI come from the germline V gene. Germline trimming cut 4 bases from V and 5 bases from J; bases unmatched to any gene: 7. The CDR3 extends over 14 amino acids. The CDR3 region is CASSGQGRKETQYF. CDR3 coding DNA: TGTGCCAGCAGTGGACAGGGTAGAAAGGAGACCCAGTACTTC.

This chain links TRBV5-1 with TRBJ2-7, with D unresolved. This CDR3 has 13 residues. Trimming stripped 0 bases from V and 3 bases from J, with 7 bases between. CDR1 is SGHRS and CDR2 is YFSETQ in the germline V gene. The CDR3 spells CASSLERVYEQYF. The CDR3 DNA follows: TGCGCCAGCAGCTTGGAAAGGGTCTACGAGCAGTACTTC.

CDR3 DNA sequence: TGTGCCTGGAGTGTACCGGCGGCGGGAGAGACCCAGTACTTC. This sequence encodes CAWSVPAAGETQYF. The chain carries TRBV30 and TRBJ2-5; TRBD2 might be the D (5 bases). The CDR3 runs 14 residues. Trimming pared 0 bases from V and 4 bases from J, leaving 12 bases between. In germline, CDR1 is GTSNPN, CDR2 SVGIG (reference sequence).

The V gene is TRBV7-9, the J gene TRBJ2-1; D remains ambiguous. The CDR3 is 13 amino acids. The germline CDR1 and CDR2 sequences are SEHNR and FQNEAQ (reference sequence). Trimming removed 8 bases from V and 6 bases from J, with 14 bases in between. This CDR3 is CASLTTGPNEQFF. CDR3 DNA: TGTGCCAGCCTCACCACTGGCCCCAATGAGCAGTTCTTC.

There are a few counts of this clone. V and J are TRBV27 and TRBJ2-2, with no clear D. The CDR3 covers 16 residues. CDR1 MNHEY and CDR2 SMNVEV come from the germline V gene (reference sequence). The ends were cut back, 2 bases at V and 3 bases at J, with 13 bases in the middle. The CDR3 nucleotides read TGTGCCAGCAGTTTAATAGCAGGCATTCACACCGGGGAGCTGTTTTTT. Amino acid sequence: CASSLIAGIHTGELFF.

This clone was seen just once. The chain joins TRBV6-5 to TRBJ1-3; D is possibly TRBD1 (5 bases). The CDR3 totals 15 residues. Per germline, CDR1 MNHEY and CDR2 SVGAGI. The V end lost 5 bases, the J end lost 4 bases, and 15 bases lay between the germline ends. CDR3 in amino acids: CASSLQGIVGNTIYF. The CDR3 region has the DNA TGTGCCAGCAGTCTCCAGGGTATAGTCGGAAACACCATATATTTT.